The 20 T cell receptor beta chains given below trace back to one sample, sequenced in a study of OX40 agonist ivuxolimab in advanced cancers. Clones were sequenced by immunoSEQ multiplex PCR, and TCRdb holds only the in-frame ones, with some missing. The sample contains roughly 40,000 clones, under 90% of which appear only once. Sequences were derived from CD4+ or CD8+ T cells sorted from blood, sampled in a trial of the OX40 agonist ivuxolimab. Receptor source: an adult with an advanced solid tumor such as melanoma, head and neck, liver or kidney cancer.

The CDR3 DNA sequence: TGTGCCAGCAGCAAAGCAGGGCCCGACCAGCCCCAGCATTTT. Translating it yields CASSKAGPDQPQHF. This chain uses TRBV7-9 with TRBJ1-5; D might be TRBD1 (5 bases). Trimming cost V 5 bases and J 7 bases, with 15 bases left between them. The CDR3 contains 14 residues. The germline V gene has CDR1 SEHNR and CDR2 FQNEAQ (reference sequence).

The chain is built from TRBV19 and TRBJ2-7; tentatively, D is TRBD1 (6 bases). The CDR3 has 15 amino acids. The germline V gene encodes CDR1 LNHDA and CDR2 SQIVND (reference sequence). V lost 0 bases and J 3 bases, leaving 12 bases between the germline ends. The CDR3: CASSIDGDKIYEQYF. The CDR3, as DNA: TGTGCCAGTAGTATAGACGGGGACAAGATCTACGAGCAGTACTTC.

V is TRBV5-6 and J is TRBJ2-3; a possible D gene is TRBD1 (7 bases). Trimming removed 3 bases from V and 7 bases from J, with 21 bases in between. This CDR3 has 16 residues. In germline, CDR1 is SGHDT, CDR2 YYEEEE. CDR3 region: CASSSRAGTVQYTQYF. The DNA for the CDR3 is TGTGCCAGCAGCTCAAGGGCGGGGACAGTACAATATACGCAGTATTTT.

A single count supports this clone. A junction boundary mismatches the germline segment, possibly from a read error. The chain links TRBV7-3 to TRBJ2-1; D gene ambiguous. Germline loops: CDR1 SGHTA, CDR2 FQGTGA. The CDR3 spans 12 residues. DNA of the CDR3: TGTGCCAGCAGCCTAACCCTCGGTGAGCAGTTCTTC. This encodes CASSLTLGEQFF.

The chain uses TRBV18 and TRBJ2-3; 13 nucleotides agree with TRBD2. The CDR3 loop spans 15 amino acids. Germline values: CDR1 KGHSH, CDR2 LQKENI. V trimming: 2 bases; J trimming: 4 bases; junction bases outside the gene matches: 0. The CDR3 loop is CASSPGLAGADTQYF. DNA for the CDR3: TGTGCCAGCTCACCAGGACTAGCGGGGGCAGATACGCAGTATTTT. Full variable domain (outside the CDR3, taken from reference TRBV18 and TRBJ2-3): NAGVMQNPRHLVRRRGQEARLRCSPMKGHSHVYWYRQLPEEGLKFMVYLQKENIIDESGMPKERFSAEFPKEGPSILRIQQVVRGDSAAYFCASSPGLAGADTQYFGPGTRLTVL.

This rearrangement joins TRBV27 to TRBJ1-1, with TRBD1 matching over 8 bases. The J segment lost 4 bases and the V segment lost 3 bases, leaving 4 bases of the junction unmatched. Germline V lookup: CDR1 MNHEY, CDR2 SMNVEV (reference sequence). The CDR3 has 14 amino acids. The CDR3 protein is CASSLTGASTEAFF. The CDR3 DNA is TGTGCCAGCAGTTTGACAGGGGCGAGCACTGAAGCTTTCTTT.

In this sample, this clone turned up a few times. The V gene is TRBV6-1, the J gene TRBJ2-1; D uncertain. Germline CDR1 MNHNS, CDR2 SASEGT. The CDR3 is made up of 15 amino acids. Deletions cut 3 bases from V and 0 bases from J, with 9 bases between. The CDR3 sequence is CASSEKFSSYNEQFF. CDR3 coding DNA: TGTGCCAGCAGTGAGAAGTTTAGCTCCTACAATGAGCAGTTCTTC.

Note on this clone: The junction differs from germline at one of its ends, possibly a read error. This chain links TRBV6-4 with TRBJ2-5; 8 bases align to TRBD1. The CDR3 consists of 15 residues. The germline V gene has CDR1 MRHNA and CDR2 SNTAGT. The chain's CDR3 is CAISAGTGQWETQYF. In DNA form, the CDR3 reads TGTGCCATCAGTGCCGGGACAGGTCAGTGGGAGACCCAGTACTTC.

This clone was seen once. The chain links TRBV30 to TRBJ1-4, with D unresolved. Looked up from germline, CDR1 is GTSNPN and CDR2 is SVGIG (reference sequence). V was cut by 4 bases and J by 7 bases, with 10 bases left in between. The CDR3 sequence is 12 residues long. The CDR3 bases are TGTGCCTGGAATCAGTGGAGTGAAAAACTGTTTTTT. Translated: CAWNQWSEKLFF.

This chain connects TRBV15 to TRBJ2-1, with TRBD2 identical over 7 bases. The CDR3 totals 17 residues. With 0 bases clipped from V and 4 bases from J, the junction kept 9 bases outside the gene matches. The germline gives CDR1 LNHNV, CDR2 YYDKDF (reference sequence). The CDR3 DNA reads TGTGCCACCAGCAGAGATGGGCTAGCGGAGAGATACAATGAGCAGTTCTTC. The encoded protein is CATSRDGLAERYNEQFF.

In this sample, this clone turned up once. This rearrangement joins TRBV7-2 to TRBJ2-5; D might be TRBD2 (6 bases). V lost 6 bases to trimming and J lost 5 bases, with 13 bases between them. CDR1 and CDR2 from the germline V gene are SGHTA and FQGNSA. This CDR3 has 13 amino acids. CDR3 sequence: CASREGLGETQYF. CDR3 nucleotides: TGTGCCAGCAGGGAGGGGCTCGGGGAGACCCAGTACTTC.

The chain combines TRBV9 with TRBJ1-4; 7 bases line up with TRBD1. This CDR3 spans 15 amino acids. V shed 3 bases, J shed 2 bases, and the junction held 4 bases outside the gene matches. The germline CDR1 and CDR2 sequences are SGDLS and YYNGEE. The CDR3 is CASSEGTVTNEKLFF. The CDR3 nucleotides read TGTGCCAGCAGCGAGGGGACAGTGACTAATGAAAAACTGTTTTTT. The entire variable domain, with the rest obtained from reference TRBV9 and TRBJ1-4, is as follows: DSGVTQTPKHLITATGQRVTLRCSPRSGDLSVYWYQQSLDQGLQFLIQYYNGEERAKGNILERFSAQQFPDLHSELNLSSLELGDSALYFCASSEGTVTNEKLFFGSGTQLSVL.

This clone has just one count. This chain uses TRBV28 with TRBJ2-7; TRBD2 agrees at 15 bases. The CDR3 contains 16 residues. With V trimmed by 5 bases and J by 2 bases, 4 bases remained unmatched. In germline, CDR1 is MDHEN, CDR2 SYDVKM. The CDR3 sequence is CASSPWTSGRAYEQYF. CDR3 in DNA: TGTGCCAGCAGTCCCTGGACTAGCGGGAGGGCCTACGAGCAGTACTTC.

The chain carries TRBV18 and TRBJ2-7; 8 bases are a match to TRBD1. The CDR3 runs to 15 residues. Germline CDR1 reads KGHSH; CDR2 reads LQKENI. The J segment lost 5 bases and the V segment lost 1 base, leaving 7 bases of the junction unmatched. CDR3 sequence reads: CASSPQRQGTNEQYF. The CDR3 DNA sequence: TGTGCCAGCTCACCACAGAGACAGGGGACCAACGAGCAGTACTTC. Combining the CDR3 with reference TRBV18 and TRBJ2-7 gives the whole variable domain NAGVMQNPRHLVRRRGQEARLRCSPMKGHSHVYWYRQLPEEGLKFMVYLQKENIIDESGMPKERFSAEFPKEGPSILRIQQVVRGDSAAYFCASSPQRQGTNEQYFGPGTRLTVT.

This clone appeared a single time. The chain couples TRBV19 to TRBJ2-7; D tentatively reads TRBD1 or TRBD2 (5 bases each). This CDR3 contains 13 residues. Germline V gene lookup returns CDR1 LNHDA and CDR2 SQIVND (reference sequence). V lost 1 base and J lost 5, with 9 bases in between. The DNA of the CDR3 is TGTGCCAGTAGTATAGCGGGGCTAGACGAGCAGTACTTC. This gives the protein CASSIAGLDEQYF.

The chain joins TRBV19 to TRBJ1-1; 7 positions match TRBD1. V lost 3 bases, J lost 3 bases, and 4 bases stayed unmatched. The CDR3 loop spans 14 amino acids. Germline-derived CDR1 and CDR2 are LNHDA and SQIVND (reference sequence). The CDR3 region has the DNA TGTGCCAGTAGTATCCAGGGGGGGGACACTGAAGCTTTCTTT. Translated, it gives CASSIQGGDTEAFF.

The CDR3 nucleotides are TGTGCCAGCAGCTTGGGACAGGTCTATGGCTACACCTTC. Translation gives CASSLGQVYGYTF. V usage is TRBV5-4 and J usage is TRBJ1-2, with a weak D call TRBD1 (6 bases). Germline assignment: CDR1 SGHNT and CDR2 YYREEE (reference sequence). The CDR3 loop spans 13 amino acids. V was pared by 0 bases and J by 4 bases, with 7 bases between.

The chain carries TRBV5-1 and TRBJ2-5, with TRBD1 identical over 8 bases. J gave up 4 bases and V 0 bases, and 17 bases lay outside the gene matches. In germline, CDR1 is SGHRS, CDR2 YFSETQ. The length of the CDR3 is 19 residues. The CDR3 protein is CASSLGRGRVVGRAETQYF. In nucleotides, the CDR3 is TGCGCCAGCAGCTTGGGCAGGGGGCGAGTCGTTGGCAGGGCAGAGACCCAGTACTTC. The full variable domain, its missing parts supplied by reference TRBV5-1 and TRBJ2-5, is KAGVTQTPRYLIKTRGQQVTLSCSPISGHRSVSWYQQTPGQGLQFLFEYFSETQRNKGNFPGRFSGRQFSNSRSEMNVSTLELGDSALYLCASSLGRGRVVGRAETQYFGPGTRLLVL.

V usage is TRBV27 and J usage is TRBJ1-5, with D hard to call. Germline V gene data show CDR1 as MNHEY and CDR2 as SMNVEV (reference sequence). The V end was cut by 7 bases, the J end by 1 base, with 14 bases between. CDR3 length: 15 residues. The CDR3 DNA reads TGTGCCAGCAATATGGACGGTTACAGCAATCAGCCCCAGCATTTT. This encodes CASNMDGYSNQPQHF.

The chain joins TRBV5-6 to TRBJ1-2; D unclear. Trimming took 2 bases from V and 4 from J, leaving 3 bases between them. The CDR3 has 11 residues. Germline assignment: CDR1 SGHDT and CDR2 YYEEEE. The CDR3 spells CASSFSYGYTF. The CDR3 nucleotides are TGTGCCAGCAGCTTCAGCTATGGCTACACCTTC.